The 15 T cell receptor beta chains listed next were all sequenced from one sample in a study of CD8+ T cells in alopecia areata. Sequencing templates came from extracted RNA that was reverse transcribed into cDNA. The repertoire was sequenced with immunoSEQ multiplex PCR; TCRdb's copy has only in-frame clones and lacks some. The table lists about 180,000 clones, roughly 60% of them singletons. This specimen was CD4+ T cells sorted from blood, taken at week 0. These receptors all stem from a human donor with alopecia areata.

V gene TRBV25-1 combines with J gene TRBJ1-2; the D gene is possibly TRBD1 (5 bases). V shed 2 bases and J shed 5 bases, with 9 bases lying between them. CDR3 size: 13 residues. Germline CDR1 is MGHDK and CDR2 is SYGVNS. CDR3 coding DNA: TGTGCCAGCAGTGAAGGGGGACCGTATGGCTACACCTTC. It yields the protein CASSEGGPYGYTF.

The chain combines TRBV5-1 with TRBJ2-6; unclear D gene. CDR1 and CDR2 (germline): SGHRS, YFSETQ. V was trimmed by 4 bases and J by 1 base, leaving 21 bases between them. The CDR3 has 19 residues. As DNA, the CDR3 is TGCGCCAGCAGCCCCGGACCATCCTCCCCTAAATCTGGGGCCAACGTCCTGACTTTC. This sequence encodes CASSPGPSSPKSGANVLTF.

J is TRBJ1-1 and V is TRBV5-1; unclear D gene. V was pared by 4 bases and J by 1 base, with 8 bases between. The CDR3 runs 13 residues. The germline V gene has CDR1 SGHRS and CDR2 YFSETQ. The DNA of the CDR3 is TGCGCCAGCAGCCACCACACGAACACTGAAGCTTTCTTT. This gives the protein CASSHHTNTEAFF.

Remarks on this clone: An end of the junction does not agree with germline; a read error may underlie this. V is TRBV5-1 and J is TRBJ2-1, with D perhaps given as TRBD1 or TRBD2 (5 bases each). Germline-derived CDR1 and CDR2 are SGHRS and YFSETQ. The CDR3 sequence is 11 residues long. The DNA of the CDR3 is TGCGCCAGCAGCTTGGAAGGGACGCGTCTCTTC. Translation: CASSLEGTRLF.

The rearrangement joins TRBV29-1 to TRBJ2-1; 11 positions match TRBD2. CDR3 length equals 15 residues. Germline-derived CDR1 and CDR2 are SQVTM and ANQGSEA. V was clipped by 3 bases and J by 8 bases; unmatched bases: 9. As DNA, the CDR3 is TGCAGCGTTGAGGTAGCGGGGGGGCCTAATGATGAGCAGTTCTTC. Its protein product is CSVEVAGGPNDEQFF.

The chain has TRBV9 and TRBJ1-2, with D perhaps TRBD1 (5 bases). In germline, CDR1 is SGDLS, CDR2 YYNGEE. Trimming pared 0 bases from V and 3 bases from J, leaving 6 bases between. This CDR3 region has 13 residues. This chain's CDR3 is CASSVVGDYGYTF. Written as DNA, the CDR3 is TGTGCCAGCAGCGTAGTGGGGGACTATGGCTACACCTTC. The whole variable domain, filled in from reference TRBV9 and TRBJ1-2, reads DSGVTQTPKHLITATGQRVTLRCSPRSGDLSVYWYQQSLDQGLQFLIQYYNGEERAKGNILERFSAQQFPDLHSELNLSSLELGDSALYFCASSVVGDYGYTFGSGTRLTVV.

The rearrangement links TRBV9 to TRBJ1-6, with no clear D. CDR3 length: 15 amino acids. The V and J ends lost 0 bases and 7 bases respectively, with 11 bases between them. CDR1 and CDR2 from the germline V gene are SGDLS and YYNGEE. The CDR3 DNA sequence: TGTGCCAGCAGCGTAGCGTCAGGCCCGAATTCACCCCTCCACTTT. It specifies CASSVASGPNSPLHF.

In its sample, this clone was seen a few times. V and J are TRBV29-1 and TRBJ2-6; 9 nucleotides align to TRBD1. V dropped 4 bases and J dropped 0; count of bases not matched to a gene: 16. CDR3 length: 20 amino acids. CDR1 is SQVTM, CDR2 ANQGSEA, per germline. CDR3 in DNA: TGCAGCGTTGGGTCCCCCGTCGGACAGGGGCCCAGCTCTGGGGCCAACGTCCTGACTTTC. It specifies CSVGSPVGQGPSSGANVLTF.

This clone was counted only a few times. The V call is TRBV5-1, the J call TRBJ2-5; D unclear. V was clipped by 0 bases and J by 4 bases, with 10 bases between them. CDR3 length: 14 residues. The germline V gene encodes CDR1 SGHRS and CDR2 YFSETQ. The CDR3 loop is CASSLESSRETQYF. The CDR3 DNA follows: TGCGCCAGCAGCTTGGAAAGCTCGAGAGAGACCCAGTACTTC. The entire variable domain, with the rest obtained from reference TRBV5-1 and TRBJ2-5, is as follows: KAGVTQTPRYLIKTRGQQVTLSCSPISGHRSVSWYQQTPGQGLQFLFEYFSETQRNKGNFPGRFSGRQFSNSRSEMNVSTLELGDSALYLCASSLESSRETQYFGPGTRLLVL.

CDR3 sequence (DNA): TGTGCCAGTACCTCCCCGGGGGAATACGAGCAGTACTTC. It is translated as CASTSPGEYEQYF. The chain is built from TRBV19 and TRBJ2-7, with TRBD2 as a possible D gene (6 bases). V lost 7 bases to trimming and J lost 4 bases, with 14 bases between them. Germline values: CDR1 LNHDA, CDR2 SQIVND (reference sequence). The CDR3 is 13 amino acids.

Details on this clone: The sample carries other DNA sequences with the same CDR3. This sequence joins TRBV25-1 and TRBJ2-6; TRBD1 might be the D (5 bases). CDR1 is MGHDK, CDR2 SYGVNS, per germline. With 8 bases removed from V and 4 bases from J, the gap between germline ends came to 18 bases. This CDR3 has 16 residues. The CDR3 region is CASSPGPASGANVLTF. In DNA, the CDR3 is TGTGCCAGCTCTCCAGGGCCAGCCTCCGGGGCCAACGTCCTGACTTTC.

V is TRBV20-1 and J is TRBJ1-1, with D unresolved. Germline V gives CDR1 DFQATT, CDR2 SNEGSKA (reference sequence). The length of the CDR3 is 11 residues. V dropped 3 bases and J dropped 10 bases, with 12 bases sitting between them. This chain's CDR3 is CSARQVGVAFF. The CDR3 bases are TGCAGTGCTAGGCAGGTTGGGGTAGCTTTCTTT.

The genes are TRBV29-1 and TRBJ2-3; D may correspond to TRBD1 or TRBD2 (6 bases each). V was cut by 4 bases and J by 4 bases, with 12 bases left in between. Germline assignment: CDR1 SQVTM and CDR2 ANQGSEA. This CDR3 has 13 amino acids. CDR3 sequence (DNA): TGCAGCGTTGCCCGGGGGCCGGCAGATACGCAGTATTTT. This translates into CSVARGPADTQYF.

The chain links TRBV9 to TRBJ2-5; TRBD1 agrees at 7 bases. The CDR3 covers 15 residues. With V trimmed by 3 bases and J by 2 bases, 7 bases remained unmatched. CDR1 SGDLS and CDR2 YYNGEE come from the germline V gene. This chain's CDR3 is CASSAGTATQETQYF. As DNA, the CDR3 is TGTGCCAGCAGCGCCGGGACAGCGACGCAAGAGACCCAGTACTTC. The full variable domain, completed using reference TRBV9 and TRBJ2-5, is DSGVTQTPKHLITATGQRVTLRCSPRSGDLSVYWYQQSLDQGLQFLIQYYNGEERAKGNILERFSAQQFPDLHSELNLSSLELGDSALYFCASSAGTATQETQYFGPGTRLLVL.

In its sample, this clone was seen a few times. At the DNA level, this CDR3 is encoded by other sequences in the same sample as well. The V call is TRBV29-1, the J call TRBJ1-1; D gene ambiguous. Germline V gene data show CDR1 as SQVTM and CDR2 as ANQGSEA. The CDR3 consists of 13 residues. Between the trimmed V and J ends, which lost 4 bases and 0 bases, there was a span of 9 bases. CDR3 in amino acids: CSVVAGLNTEAFF. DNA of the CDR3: TGCAGCGTTGTAGCAGGACTGAACACTGAAGCTTTCTTT.